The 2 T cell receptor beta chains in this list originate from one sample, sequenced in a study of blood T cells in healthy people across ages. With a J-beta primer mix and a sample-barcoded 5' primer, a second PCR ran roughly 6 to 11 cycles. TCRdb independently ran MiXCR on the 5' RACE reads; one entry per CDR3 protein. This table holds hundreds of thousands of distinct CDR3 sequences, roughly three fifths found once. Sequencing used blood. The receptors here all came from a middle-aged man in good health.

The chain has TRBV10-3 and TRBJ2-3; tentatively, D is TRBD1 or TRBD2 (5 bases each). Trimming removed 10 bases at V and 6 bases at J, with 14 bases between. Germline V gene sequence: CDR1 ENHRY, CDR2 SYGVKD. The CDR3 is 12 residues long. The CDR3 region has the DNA TGTGCCACAGGGACGAGTCTGGATACGCAGTATTTT. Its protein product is CATGTSLDTQYF.

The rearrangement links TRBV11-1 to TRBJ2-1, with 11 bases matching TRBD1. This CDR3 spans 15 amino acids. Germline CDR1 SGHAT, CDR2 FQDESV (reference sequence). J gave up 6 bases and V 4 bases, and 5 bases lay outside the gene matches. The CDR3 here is CASSSGQGEFNEQFF. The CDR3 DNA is TGTGCCAGCAGCTCGGGACAGGGGGAGTTCAATGAGCAGTTCTTC.